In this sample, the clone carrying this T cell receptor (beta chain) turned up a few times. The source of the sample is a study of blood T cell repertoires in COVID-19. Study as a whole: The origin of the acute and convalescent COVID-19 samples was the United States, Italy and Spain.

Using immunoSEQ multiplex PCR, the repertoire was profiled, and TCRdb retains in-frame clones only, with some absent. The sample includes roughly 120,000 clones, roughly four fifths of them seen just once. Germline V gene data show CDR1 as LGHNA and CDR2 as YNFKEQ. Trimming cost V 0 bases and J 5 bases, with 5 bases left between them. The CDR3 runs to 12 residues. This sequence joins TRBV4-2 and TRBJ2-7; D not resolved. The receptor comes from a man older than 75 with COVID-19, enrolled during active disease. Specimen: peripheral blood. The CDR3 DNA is TGTGCCAGCAGCCAAGACGCGGACGAGCAGTACTTC. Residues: CASSQDADEQYF.